The 8 T cell receptor beta chains reported below all come from one sample, sequenced in a study of read filtering for tumor transcriptome and immune sequencing. The library was built from about 370 ng RNA with molecular barcoded adaptors for alpha/delta and beta/gamma chains. TCRdb re-called the reads with MiXCR, one entry per CDR3 protein. The sample lists around 38,000 distinct CDR3 sequences, around 13% seen once, with about 26% in the top ten. The source material was a population of CD138-negative cells sorted from bone marrow. These receptors all stem from a donor aged 40 or over with multiple myeloma.

In the case of this clonotype: A much larger clone differs from this one at a single base, so this may be a read error. This chain joins TRBV19 and TRBJ2-1; D assignment may be TRBD1 or TRBD2 (6 bases each). This CDR3 contains 15 residues. Between the trimmed V and J ends, which lost 7 bases and 0 bases, there was a span of 13 bases. Germline-derived CDR1 and CDR2 are LNHDA and SQIVND (reference sequence). CDR3 amino acids: CASTFGGISYNEQFF. In nucleotides, the CDR3 is TGTGCCAGTACTTTCGGGGGCATCTCCTACAATGAGCAGTTCTTC.

This clonotype was observed at least ten times. This rearrangement joins TRBV30 to TRBJ2-7; D remains unclear. V lost 0 bases, J lost 3 bases, and 9 bases lay in between. The germline V gene encodes CDR1 GTSNPN and CDR2 SVGIG (reference sequence). The CDR3 covers 13 residues. The chain's CDR3 is CAWSVGHLYEQYF. The CDR3 coding sequence is TGTGCCTGGAGTGTAGGTCACCTCTACGAGCAGTACTTC.

This clonotype was seen many times. The genes are TRBV4-2 and TRBJ2-7; the D is unclear. Germline V CDR1 and CDR2: LGHNA, YNFKEQ. CDR3 length: 15 residues. V was cut by 0 bases and J by 0 bases, with 9 bases left in between. As DNA, the CDR3 is TGTGCCAGCAGCCAAGAGGCCCCTAGCTCCTACGAGCAGTACTTC. This codes for CASSQEAPSSYEQYF.

This clonotype was found a few times. This chain connects TRBV20-1 to TRBJ1-1, with a weak D call TRBD1 (6 bases). CDR3 length: 11 residues. Germline values: CDR1 DFQATT, CDR2 SNEGSKA (reference sequence). Between the trimmed V and J ends, which lost 3 bases and 12 bases, there was a span of 14 bases. This CDR3 is CSARGAFTSFF. The CDR3 DNA sequence: TGCAGTGCTAGGGGGGCGTTCACGTCTTTCTTT.

Worth noting for this clonotype: This may be a read error: a much more frequent sequence differs by one nucleotide. The genes are TRBV4-3 and TRBJ2-7; 9 bases map to TRBD2. This CDR3 region has 15 residues. Germline trimming cut 8 bases from V and 4 bases from J; bases unmatched to any gene: 12. Germline CDR1 reads LGHNA; CDR2 reads YSLEER. CDR3 loop: CASGPTDTSGYEQYF. The CDR3 DNA is TGCGCCAGCGGCCCAACCGATACTAGCGGGTACGAGCAGTACTTC.

This sequence joins TRBV7-9 and TRBJ2-2; perhaps TRBD1 as D (5 bases). The CDR3 runs 15 residues. The germline V gene encodes CDR1 SEHNR and CDR2 FQNEAQ (reference sequence). Trimming cost V 6 bases and J 0 bases, with 11 bases left between them. Here the CDR3 reads CASRSAGSNTGELFF. The CDR3 nucleotides are TGTGCCAGCAGAAGTGCAGGGTCGAACACCGGGGAGCTGTTTTTT. Supplemented by reference TRBV7-9 and TRBJ2-2, the full variable domain reads DTGVSQNPRHKITKRGQNVTFRCDPISEHNRLYWYRQTLGQGPEFLTYFQNEAQLEKSRLLSDRFSAERPKGSFSTLEIQRTEQGDSAMYLCASRSAGSNTGELFFGEGSRLTVL.

This clonotype was observed at least ten times. Its ends do not fully match the called genes, so a read error is possible. The rearrangement joins TRBV20-1 to TRBJ2-7, with unresolved D. The CDR3 is made up of 13 amino acids. CDR1 DFQATT and CDR2 SNEGSKA come from the germline V gene (reference sequence). CDR3 coding DNA: TGCAGTGCTCCTTCCTCTGGATCCTTCGAGCAGTACTTC. Its translation is CSAPSSGSFEQYF.

The table lists this clonotype with many counts. The chain is built from TRBV12-5 and TRBJ1-1; 8 bases are shared with TRBD1. Germline trimming cut 1 base from V and 5 bases from J; bases unmatched to any gene: 3. In germline, CDR1 is LGHNT, CDR2 FRNRAP. The length of the CDR3 is 14 residues. The CDR3 DNA reads as TGTGCTAGTGGTTTGGGACAGGGGCGGACTGAAGCTTTCTTT. This gives the protein CASGLGQGRTEAFF. The full variable domain, in which reference TRBV12-5 and TRBJ1-1 provide the parts outside the CDR3, is DARVTQTPRHKVTEMGQEVTMRCQPILGHNTVFWYRQTMMQGLELLAYFRNRAPLDDSGMPKDRFSAEMPDATLATLKIQPSEPRDSAVYFCASGLGQGRTEAFFGQGTRLTVV.